This T cell receptor (beta chain) stems from a study of cytomegalovirus exposure and HLA in healthy donors. General study findings and limits: Most of the CMV-associated TCR beta chains (in a later analysis) appeared to be HLA-restricted. At a 0.05 false discovery rate, a later analysis found 18,000 or so TCR beta sequences to be associated with HLA alleles.

Germline assignment: CDR1 SGHAT and CDR2 FQNNGV. CDR3 length: 11 amino acids. Details on this clone: Its specificity is unknown.

PCR used 60 Vbeta primers and 13 Jbeta primers. The table came from immunoSEQ multiplex PCR; TCRdb's copy has only in-frame clones and leaves some out. The sample yields some 150,000 clones, around nine tenths seen once. The source material was PBMCs. The origin of this receptor is a woman in her 30s in good health and CMV-seronegative. This chain links TRBV11-2 with TRBJ2-7; 7 positions match TRBD2. The CDR3 loop reads CAREGSYEQYF. The CDR3 bases are TGTGCGAGGGAGGGATCCTACGAGCAGTACTTC. Supplemented by reference TRBV11-2 and TRBJ2-7, the full variable domain reads EAGVAQSPRYKIIEKRQSVAFWCNPISGHATLYWYQQILGQGPKLLIQFQNNGVVDDSQLPKDRFSAERLKGVDSTLKIQPAKLEDSAVYLCAREGSYEQYFGPGTRLTVT.